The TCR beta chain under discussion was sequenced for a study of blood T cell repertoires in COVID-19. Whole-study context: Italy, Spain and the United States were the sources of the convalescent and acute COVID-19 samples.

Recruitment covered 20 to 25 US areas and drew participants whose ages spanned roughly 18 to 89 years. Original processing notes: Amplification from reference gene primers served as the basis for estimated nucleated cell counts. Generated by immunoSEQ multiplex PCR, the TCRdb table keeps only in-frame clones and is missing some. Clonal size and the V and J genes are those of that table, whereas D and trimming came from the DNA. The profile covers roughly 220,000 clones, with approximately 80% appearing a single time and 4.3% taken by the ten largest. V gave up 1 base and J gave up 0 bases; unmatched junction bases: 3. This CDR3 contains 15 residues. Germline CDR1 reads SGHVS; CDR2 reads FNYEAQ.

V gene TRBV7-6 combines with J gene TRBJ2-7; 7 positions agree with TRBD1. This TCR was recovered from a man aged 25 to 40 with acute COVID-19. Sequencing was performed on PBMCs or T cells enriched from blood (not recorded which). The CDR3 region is CASSLGAGGSYEQYF. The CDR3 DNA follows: TGTGCCAGCAGCTTAGGGGCAGGGGGCTCCTACGAGCAGTACTTC.